This TCR beta chain emerged from a study of T cells in Graves' hyperthyroidism and ophthalmopathy. Study-level information: Peripheral blood draws took place at initial diagnosis, ahead of any treatment. General study points: Blood also contained most expanded thyroid clonotypes above 0.001.

Comments on this clonotype: The antigen is not known.

Source material for PBMCs was 9 to 10 ml fresh peripheral blood. The CDR3 runs 14 residues. With 3 bases removed from V and 5 bases from J, the gap between germline ends came to 11 bases. TCR beta CDR3 sequences were amplified from RNA transcripts. A set of HTBI primers served as the primers for a first-round RT-PCR of the TCR CDR3. TCRdb fed the multiplex PCR reads into MiXCR, producing one record per CDR3 protein. The sample includes roughly 300,000 distinct CDR3 sequences, around a quarter seen only once; the top ten take over 25%. The receptor was isolated from a man aged 40-55 years with Graves' hyperthyroidism that later progressed to Graves' ophthalmopathy. The chain recombines TRBV12-3 or TRBV12-4 with TRBJ1-5, with D tentatively TRBD1 (5 bases). The specimen sequenced was blood. In DNA form, the CDR3 reads TGTGCCAGCAGTTTCGAGGGACGCCATCAGCCCCAGCATTTT. Encoded protein: CASSFEGRHQPQHF.